This TCR beta chain was found in a study of shared clonotypes between healthy human individuals. The protocol was immunoSEQ multiplex PCR, while the TCRdb copy is restricted to in-frame clones and leaves out a portion. The repertoire includes roughly 530,000 clones, 90% to 96% of them detected once, and under 0.06% sits in the top ten. Donors comprised only Caucasian adults living in Nashville, Tennessee. Germline CDR1 and CDR2: SEHNR and FQNEAQ (reference sequence). With 6 bases removed from V and 8 bases from J, the gap between germline ends came to 19 bases. This CDR3 has 14 amino acids. Sequencing used naive CD4+ T cells sorted from blood. The sample's subset: CD45RA+ positively selected. The source of this sequence is a woman aged 25 to 39 in good health. This chain links TRBV7-9 with TRBJ1-2, with D uncertain. CDR3 nucleotide sequence: TGTGCCAGCAGACTCAACGAGGGATCGGTGGGCTACACCTTC. This translates into CASRLNEGSVGYTF.